Given below is one T cell receptor beta chain in context. TCRdb reprocessed the PCR reads with MiXCR, giving one entry per CDR3 protein. The sample consists of about 14,000 distinct CDR3 sequences, less than 70% of them appearing once. V trimming: 4 bases; J trimming: 4 bases; junction bases outside the gene matches: 10. The CDR3 extends over 17 amino acids. Germline CDR1 and CDR2: SGHAT and FQDESV (reference sequence). These data belong to a study of vaccination and CD4 T cells after COVID-19. About the study: Across the group, participants received two doses of either BNT162b2 or mRNA-1273 vaccine.

Source: CD4+ T cells from blood, taken after SARS-CoV-2 vaccination. This sequence originates from a human donor who had recovered from COVID-19. The V and J genes are TRBV11-1 and TRBJ2-4; 10 positions match TRBD1. CDR3: CASSSAATGGTKNIQYF. CDR3 bases: TGTGCCAGCAGCTCCGCGGCGACAGGGGGCACAAAAAACATTCAGTACTTC.